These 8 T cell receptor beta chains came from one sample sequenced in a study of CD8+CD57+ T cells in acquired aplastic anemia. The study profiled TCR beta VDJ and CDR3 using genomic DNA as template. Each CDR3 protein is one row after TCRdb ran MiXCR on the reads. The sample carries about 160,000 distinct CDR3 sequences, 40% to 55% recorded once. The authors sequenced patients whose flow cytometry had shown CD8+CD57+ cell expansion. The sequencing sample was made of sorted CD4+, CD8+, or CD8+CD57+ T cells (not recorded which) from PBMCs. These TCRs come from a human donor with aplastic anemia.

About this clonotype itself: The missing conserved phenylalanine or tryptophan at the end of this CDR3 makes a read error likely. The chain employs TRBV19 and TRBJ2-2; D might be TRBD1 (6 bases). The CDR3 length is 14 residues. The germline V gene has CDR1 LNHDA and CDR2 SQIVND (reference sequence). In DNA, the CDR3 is TGTGCCAGCAGTAAGACAGGAAACACCGGGGAGCTGTTTTCT. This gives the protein CASSKTGNTGELFS.

CDR3 sequence: CASSTAPTYEQYF. As DNA, the CDR3 is TGTGCCAGTAGTACGGCTCCAACCTACGAGCAGTACTTC. The chain carries TRBV19 and TRBJ2-7; D gene uncertain. V dropped 4 bases and J dropped 2 bases, with 9 bases sitting between them. Germline V gene lookup returns CDR1 LNHDA and CDR2 SQIVND (reference sequence). The CDR3 totals 13 residues.

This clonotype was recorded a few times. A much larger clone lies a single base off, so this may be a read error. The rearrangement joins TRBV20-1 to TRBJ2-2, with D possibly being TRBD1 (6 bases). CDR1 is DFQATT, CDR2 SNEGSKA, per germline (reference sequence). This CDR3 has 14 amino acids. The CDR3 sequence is CSARDRGRTGERFF. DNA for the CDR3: TGCAGTGCTAGAGACAGGGGTCGAACCGGGGAGCGGTTTTTT.

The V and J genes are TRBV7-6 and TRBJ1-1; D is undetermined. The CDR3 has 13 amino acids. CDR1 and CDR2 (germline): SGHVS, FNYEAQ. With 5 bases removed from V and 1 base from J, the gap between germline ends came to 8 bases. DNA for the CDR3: TGTGCCAGCAGCCAGGAGGGGAACACTGAAGCTTTCTTT. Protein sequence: CASSQEGNTEAFF.

The CDR3 spells CSALRSGGDIYEQYF. The CDR3 DNA is TGCAGTGCTCTAAGAAGCGGGGGCGATATATACGAGCAGTACTTC. The rearrangement uses TRBV20-1 and TRBJ2-7; TRBD2 matches 8 bases. The CDR3 consists of 15 residues. CDR1 is DFQATT and CDR2 is SNEGSKA in the germline V gene (reference sequence). J was trimmed by 4 bases and V by 5 bases; bases with no gene match: 13.

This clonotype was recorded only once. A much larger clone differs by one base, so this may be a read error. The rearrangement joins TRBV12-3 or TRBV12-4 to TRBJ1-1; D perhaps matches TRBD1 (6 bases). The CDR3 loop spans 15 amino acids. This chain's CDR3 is CASSPPSGVNTEASF. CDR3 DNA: TGTGCCAGCAGTCCACCTTCAGGGGTGAACACTGAAGCTTCCTTT.

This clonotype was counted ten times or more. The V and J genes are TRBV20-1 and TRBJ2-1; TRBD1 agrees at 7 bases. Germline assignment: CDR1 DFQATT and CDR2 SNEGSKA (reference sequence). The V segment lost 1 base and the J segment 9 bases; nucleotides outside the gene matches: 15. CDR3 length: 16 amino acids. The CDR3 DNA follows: TGCAGTGCTAGAGTATTCCGAGAGTCCCCAGGGGGTGAGCAGTTCTTC. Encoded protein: CSARVFRESPGGEQFF.

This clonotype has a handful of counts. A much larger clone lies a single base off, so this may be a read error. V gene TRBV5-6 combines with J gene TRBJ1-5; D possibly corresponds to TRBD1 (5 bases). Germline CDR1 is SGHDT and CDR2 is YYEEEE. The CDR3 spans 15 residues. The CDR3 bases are TGTGCCAGCAGCCTTGAGGGGATGGGCAATCAGCCCCATCATTTT. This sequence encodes CASSLEGMGNQPHHF.